One and the same sample provided the 29 T cell receptor beta chains below, sequenced in a study of graft-versus-host responses after intestinal transplantation. The repertoire was sequenced with immunoSEQ multiplex PCR; TCRdb's copy has only in-frame clones and lacks some. The repertoire holds some 25,000 clones, with 85% to 95% as singletons. This sample comprised PBMCs, obtained roughly 41 days after intestinal transplant. These receptors were collected from a human patient who received an intestinal transplant, so some T cells may come from the graft donor.

Only one count was recorded for this clone. V gene TRBV7-2 combines with J gene TRBJ2-1; TRBD2 matches 14 bases. Trimming removed 5 bases from V and 7 bases from J; junction bases left unmatched: 4. CDR1 and CDR2 (germline): SGHTA, FQGNSA. The CDR3 loop spans 15 amino acids. Here the CDR3 DNA reads TGTGCCAGCAGCGTTGGGACTAGCGGGAGAAATGAGCAGTTCTTC. It translates to CASSVGTSGRNEQFF.

This clone was seen only once. This chain links TRBV7-2 with TRBJ2-1; D assignment may be TRBD1 or TRBD2 (5 bases each). V lost 1 base and J lost 0, with 13 bases in between. The CDR3 contains 17 residues. Germline CDR1 is SGHTA and CDR2 is FQGNSA. CDR3 sequence reads: CASSLVRGPSSYNEQFF. CDR3 nucleotides: TGTGCCAGCAGCTTAGTTAGGGGACCAAGCTCCTACAATGAGCAGTTCTTC.

The CDR3 bases are TGTGCCAGCAGCGACTTGGTCCGCCACGAGCAGTACTTC. This sequence encodes CASSDLVRHEQYF. V usage is TRBV7-8 and J usage is TRBJ2-7, with D uncertain. V shed 5 bases and J shed 5 bases, with 13 bases lying between them. The CDR3 sequence is 13 residues long. Germline CDR1 and CDR2: SGHVS and FQNEAQ.

The V call is TRBV28, the J call TRBJ2-1, with D tentatively TRBD2 (6 bases). The CDR3 has 11 amino acids. The V end lost 5 bases, the J end lost 10 bases, and 9 bases lay between the germline ends. The V gene's germline CDR1 is MDHEN and CDR2 SYDVKM. DNA for the CDR3: TGTGCCAGCAGTCCGGGGAGGGAGCAGTTCTTC. Translation gives CASSPGREQFF.

The J gene is TRBJ2-3, the V gene TRBV11-3, with 11 bases matching TRBD1. Per the germline V gene, CDR1 is SGHNT and CDR2 is YENEEA. J gave up 3 bases and V 5 bases, and 4 bases lay outside the gene matches. The CDR3 has 15 residues. In nucleotides, the CDR3 is TGTGCCAGCAGCGTGGGACAGGGGGTTACAGATACGCAGTATTTT. Amino acids: CASSVGQGVTDTQYF.

The rearrangement joins TRBV7-8 to TRBJ1-5; 8 bases match TRBD1. The CDR3 contains 17 residues. The V gene's germline CDR1 is SGHVS and CDR2 FQNEAQ. V was clipped by 1 base and J by 4 bases; unmatched bases: 9. The CDR3 loop reads CASSLVPTGGWNQPQHF. As DNA, the CDR3 is TGTGCCAGCAGCTTAGTCCCCACAGGGGGGTGGAATCAGCCCCAGCATTTT.

The chain uses TRBV30 and TRBJ2-6; possibly TRBD1 for D (6 bases). Germline V gives CDR1 GTSNPN, CDR2 SVGIG (reference sequence). The length of the CDR3 is 13 residues. V was shortened by 5 bases and J by 4 bases, with 9 bases between the two germline ends. The CDR3 sequence: CAWARGGANVLTF. CDR3 nucleotide sequence: TGTGCCTGGGCCAGGGGCGGGGCCAACGTCCTGACTTTC.

This clone has more than one count but fewer than ten. The chain is built from TRBV6-4 and TRBJ2-7, with TRBD2 as a possible D gene (6 bases). V shed 4 bases and J shed 0 bases, with 16 bases lying between them. This CDR3 is 16 amino acids long. Germline assignment: CDR1 MRHNA and CDR2 SNTAGT. In DNA, the CDR3 is TGTGCCAGCAGTGGGGAGGTGAGGGGATTCTCCTACGAGCAGTACTTC. Its protein product is CASSGEVRGFSYEQYF.

This clone was found once. V is TRBV19 and J is TRBJ2-3; TRBD1 matches 9 bases. The CDR3 contains 14 residues. CDR1 and CDR2 from the germline V gene are LNHDA and SQIVND (reference sequence). Losses at the gene ends were 7 bases for V and 4 bases for J; bases not matched to a gene: 6. CDR3 sequence: CASKGQGTSDTQYF. As DNA, the CDR3 is TGTGCCAGTAAGGGACAGGGCACGTCAGATACGCAGTATTTT.

The V and J genes are TRBV27 and TRBJ1-5; D uncertain. CDR1 and CDR2 (germline): MNHEY, SMNVEV (reference sequence). The CDR3 loop spans 13 amino acids. V lost 1 base and J lost 7, with 8 bases in between. The CDR3 sequence is CASSLLGWQPQHF. The CDR3 DNA follows: TGTGCCAGCAGTTTATTAGGGTGGCAGCCCCAGCATTTT.

In DNA form, the CDR3 reads TGTGCCAGCAGCGTAGGGACTAGCGGAAACAATGAGCAGTTCTTC. Translation: CASSVGTSGNNEQFF. V is TRBV9 and J is TRBJ2-1; TRBD2 matches at 10 bases. This CDR3 spans 15 amino acids. The germline gives CDR1 SGDLS, CDR2 YYNGEE. J was trimmed by 5 bases and V by 0 bases; bases with no gene match: 2.

The chain joins TRBV21-1 to TRBJ2-1; the table's D call TRBD2 went unverified against the DNA. TRBV21-1 is a recognized pseudogene. This CDR3 contains 16 residues. Here the CDR3 reads CASSKGWREVVNEQFF. The CDR3 coding sequence is TGTGCCAGCAGCAAAGGATGGCGGGAGGTGGTCAATGAGCAGTTCTTC.

The genes are TRBV28 and TRBJ2-1; D remains unclear. The CDR3 length is 15 residues. Trimming removed 1 base from V and 1 base from J, with 8 bases in between. Per the germline V gene, CDR1 is MDHEN and CDR2 is SYDVKM. The CDR3 spells CASSLSASSYNEQFF. Here the CDR3 DNA reads TGTGCCAGCAGTTTATCGGCTTCGTCCTACAATGAGCAGTTCTTC.

The chain uses TRBV7-3 and TRBJ2-1, with D possibly TRBD2 on 6 matching bases. Trimming took off 1 base at V and 10 bases at J, with 20 bases between the two ends. Germline lookup yields CDR1 SGHTA and CDR2 FQGTGA. This CDR3 has 16 amino acids. The CDR3 protein is CASSLIGGVGLVEQFF. As DNA, the CDR3 is TGTGCCAGCAGCTTAATAGGAGGGGTGGGATTGGTCGAGCAGTTCTTC.

The chain uses TRBV28 and TRBJ2-1, with D tentatively TRBD1 (5 bases). The CDR3 totals 14 residues. V gave up 3 bases and J gave up 4 bases, with 10 bases separating them. Germline V gives CDR1 MDHEN, CDR2 SYDVKM. In nucleotides, the CDR3 is TGTGCCAGCAGTTTGGGGCGCAGATACAATGAGCAGTTCTTC. Translation: CASSLGRRYNEQFF.

The CDR3 region is CASSEFTETDTQYF. CDR3 DNA sequence: TGCGCCAGCAGTGAGTTCACTGAAACAGATACGCAGTATTTT. The rearrangement joins TRBV5-1 to TRBJ2-3; D unresolved. The V gene's germline CDR1 is SGHRS and CDR2 YFSETQ. The CDR3 is 14 amino acids. V was trimmed by 5 bases and J by 3 bases, leaving 13 bases between them.

The J gene is TRBJ2-1, the V gene TRBV6-1, with TRBD2 as a possible D gene (5 bases). Germline loops: CDR1 MNHNS, CDR2 SASEGT. The V end was cut by 7 bases, the J end by 6 bases, with 13 bases between. The CDR3 is 13 amino acids. CDR3 loop: CASNQEALNEQFF. The CDR3 DNA sequence: TGTGCCAGCAATCAGGAGGCACTCAATGAGCAGTTCTTC.

The chain is built from TRBV25-1 and TRBJ2-3, with 8 nucleotides matching TRBD1. CDR1 is MGHDK and CDR2 is SYGVNS in the germline V gene. J was trimmed by 12 bases and V by 4 bases; bases with no gene match: 6. CDR3 length: 12 amino acids. For the CDR3, the DNA is TGTGCCAGCAGTGTCCGGGACAGGCATCAGTATTTT. Translated, it gives CASSVRDRHQYF. Drawing the rest from reference TRBV25-1 and TRBJ2-3, the complete variable domain is EADIYQTPRYLVIGTGKKITLECSQTMGHDKMYWYQQDPGMELHLIHYSYGVNSTEKGDLSSESTVSRIRTEHFPLTLESARPSHTSQYLCASSVRDRHQYFGPGTRLTVL.

This sequence joins TRBV19 and TRBJ1-1; perhaps TRBD1 as D (6 bases). From germline, CDR1 is LNHDA and CDR2 SQIVND (reference sequence). V dropped 0 bases and J dropped 0 bases, with 11 bases sitting between them. CDR3 length: 16 residues. The CDR3 bases are TGTGCCAGTAGTATAGATACAGGGATCATGAACACTGAAGCTTTCTTT. Its protein product is CASSIDTGIMNTEAFF.

CDR3 sequence (DNA): TGTGCCAGTAGTACCGGACTAGGGCAGTTCTTC. Protein product: CASSTGLGQFF. The V call is TRBV19, the J call TRBJ2-1; 7 bases line up with TRBD2. With 4 bases clipped from V and 12 bases from J, the junction kept 3 bases outside the gene matches. Looked up from germline, CDR1 is LNHDA and CDR2 is SQIVND (reference sequence). The CDR3 extends over 11 amino acids.

V gene TRBV27 combines with J gene TRBJ2-5; no firm D call. The CDR3 has 12 amino acids. Trimming took off 4 bases at V and 7 bases at J, with 10 bases between the two ends. Germline V CDR1 and CDR2: MNHEY, SMNVEV (reference sequence). This chain's CDR3 is CASSSTPGTQYF. The CDR3 DNA reads as TGTGCCAGCAGTTCAACCCCGGGGACCCAGTACTTC.

This rearrangement joins TRBV7-9 to TRBJ2-5, with a possible D match to TRBD1 (6 bases). Germline V gives CDR1 SEHNR, CDR2 FQNEAQ (reference sequence). The CDR3 runs to 17 residues. Trimming stripped 4 bases from V and 3 bases from J, with 21 bases between. The CDR3 DNA is TGTGCCAGCAGCTCCCTAGCCCGGGACACAGTAAAAGAGACCCAGTACTTC. This gives the protein CASSSLARDTVKETQYF. Together with reference TRBV7-9 and TRBJ2-5, the CDR3 gives the full variable domain: DTGVSQNPRHKITKRGQNVTFRCDPISEHNRLYWYRQTLGQGPEFLTYFQNEAQLEKSRLLSDRFSAERPKGSFSTLEIQRTEQGDSAMYLCASSSLARDTVKETQYFGPGTRLLVL.

The J gene is TRBJ2-7, the V gene TRBV7-9; 7 bases are a match to TRBD1. The junction had 10 bases not matched to a gene; V was cut back by 5 bases and J by 0 bases. The CDR3 covers 16 residues. Per the germline V gene, CDR1 is SEHNR and CDR2 is FQNEAQ (reference sequence). The CDR3 sequence: CASSQNRGVGSYEQYF. The DNA of the CDR3 is TGTGCCAGCAGCCAGAACAGGGGAGTGGGCTCCTACGAGCAGTACTTC.

The chain uses TRBV5-6 and TRBJ1-4, with D unclear. Germline V CDR1 and CDR2: SGHDT, YYEEEE. V lost 1 base and J lost 7, with 8 bases in between. The CDR3 sequence is 13 residues long. In DNA, the CDR3 is TGTGCCAGCAGCTTGTCGGGGTGTGAAAAACTGTTTTTT. The encoded protein is CASSLSGCEKLFF.

Comment on this clone: Distinct nucleotide sequences in the sample also encode this CDR3. The CDR3 here is CASSLTSGNEQFF. The CDR3 DNA follows: TGTGCCAGTAGTTTGACTAGCGGGAATGAGCAGTTCTTC. The chain employs TRBV19 and TRBJ2-1; TRBD2 matches 10 bases. This CDR3 spans 13 amino acids. Germline V gives CDR1 LNHDA, CDR2 SQIVND (reference sequence). Unmatched junction bases numbered 2, after V lost 5 bases and J lost 7 bases.

This clone was recorded once. V gene TRBV28 combines with J gene TRBJ2-5, with D possibly being TRBD1 (6 bases). The V end was cut by 3 bases, the J end by 5 bases, with 16 bases between. Germline assignment: CDR1 MDHEN and CDR2 SYDVKM. The length of the CDR3 is 15 residues. CDR3 residues: CASSLWAGVSETQYF. The CDR3 DNA reads TGTGCCAGCAGTTTGTGGGCAGGGGTATCGGAGACCCAGTACTTC.

The J gene is TRBJ1-3, the V gene TRBV5-1; 9 bases map to TRBD1. In germline, CDR1 is SGHRS, CDR2 YFSETQ. This CDR3 spans 16 amino acids. V gave up 2 bases and J gave up 0 bases; unmatched junction bases: 3. CDR3 amino acids: CASSLPGQGSGNTIYF. The CDR3 region has the DNA TGCGCCAGCAGCTTACCGGGACAGGGCTCTGGAAACACCATATATTTT.

The chain is built from TRBV4-3 and TRBJ2-3; D gene unclear. V dropped 3 bases and J dropped 0 bases, with 10 bases sitting between them. CDR1 and CDR2 from the germline V gene are LGHNA and YSLEER. This CDR3 is built from 15 residues. CDR3: CASSQDSASTDTQYF. CDR3 nucleotide sequence: TGCGCCAGCAGCCAGGATTCAGCTAGCACAGATACGCAGTATTTT.

The V and J genes are TRBV27 and TRBJ2-2, with TRBD2 identical over 10 bases. The CDR3 is 16 amino acids. V trimming: 9 bases; J trimming: 4 bases; junction bases outside the gene matches: 11. The germline V gene has CDR1 MNHEY and CDR2 SMNVEV (reference sequence). The CDR3 coding sequence is TGTGCCAGAGAGCTAGCGGGAGTCCTAAGCACCGGGGAGCTGTTTTTT. Its translation: CARELAGVLSTGELFF.